This T cell receptor (beta chain) was sequenced for a study of blood T cells in healthy people across ages. Study details: Capture via template switching afforded approximately one barcoded beta molecule per two T cells. Study findings and constraints: A strong correlation between TCR beta diversity and naive T cell percentage was seen. Among long-lived donors, naive CD4+ cells were more numerous and diversity higher than in aged donors.

V dropped 1 base and J dropped 0 bases, with 16 bases sitting between them. The germline V gene has CDR1 DFQATT and CDR2 SNEGSKA (reference sequence). CDR3 length: 17 residues. The second PCR ran roughly 6 to 12 cycles with a sample-barcoded 5' primer and J-beta primers. TCRdb used MiXCR to reprocess the 5' RACE reads, holding one entry per CDR3 protein. The table includes under 2,000,000 distinct CDR3 sequences, approximately 50% detected once. This clonotype was counted between two and nine times. The target antigen is unknown. The source of this sequence is a woman between 40 and 50 years old in good health. The sample consisted of blood. The chain carries TRBV20-1 and TRBJ2-1; a possible D gene is TRBD1 (5 bases). CDR3 nucleotides: TGCAGTGCTAGAGGTCTCCCTGACAGTAACTCCTACAATGAGCAGTTCTTC. Translation gives CSARGLPDSNSYNEQFF.